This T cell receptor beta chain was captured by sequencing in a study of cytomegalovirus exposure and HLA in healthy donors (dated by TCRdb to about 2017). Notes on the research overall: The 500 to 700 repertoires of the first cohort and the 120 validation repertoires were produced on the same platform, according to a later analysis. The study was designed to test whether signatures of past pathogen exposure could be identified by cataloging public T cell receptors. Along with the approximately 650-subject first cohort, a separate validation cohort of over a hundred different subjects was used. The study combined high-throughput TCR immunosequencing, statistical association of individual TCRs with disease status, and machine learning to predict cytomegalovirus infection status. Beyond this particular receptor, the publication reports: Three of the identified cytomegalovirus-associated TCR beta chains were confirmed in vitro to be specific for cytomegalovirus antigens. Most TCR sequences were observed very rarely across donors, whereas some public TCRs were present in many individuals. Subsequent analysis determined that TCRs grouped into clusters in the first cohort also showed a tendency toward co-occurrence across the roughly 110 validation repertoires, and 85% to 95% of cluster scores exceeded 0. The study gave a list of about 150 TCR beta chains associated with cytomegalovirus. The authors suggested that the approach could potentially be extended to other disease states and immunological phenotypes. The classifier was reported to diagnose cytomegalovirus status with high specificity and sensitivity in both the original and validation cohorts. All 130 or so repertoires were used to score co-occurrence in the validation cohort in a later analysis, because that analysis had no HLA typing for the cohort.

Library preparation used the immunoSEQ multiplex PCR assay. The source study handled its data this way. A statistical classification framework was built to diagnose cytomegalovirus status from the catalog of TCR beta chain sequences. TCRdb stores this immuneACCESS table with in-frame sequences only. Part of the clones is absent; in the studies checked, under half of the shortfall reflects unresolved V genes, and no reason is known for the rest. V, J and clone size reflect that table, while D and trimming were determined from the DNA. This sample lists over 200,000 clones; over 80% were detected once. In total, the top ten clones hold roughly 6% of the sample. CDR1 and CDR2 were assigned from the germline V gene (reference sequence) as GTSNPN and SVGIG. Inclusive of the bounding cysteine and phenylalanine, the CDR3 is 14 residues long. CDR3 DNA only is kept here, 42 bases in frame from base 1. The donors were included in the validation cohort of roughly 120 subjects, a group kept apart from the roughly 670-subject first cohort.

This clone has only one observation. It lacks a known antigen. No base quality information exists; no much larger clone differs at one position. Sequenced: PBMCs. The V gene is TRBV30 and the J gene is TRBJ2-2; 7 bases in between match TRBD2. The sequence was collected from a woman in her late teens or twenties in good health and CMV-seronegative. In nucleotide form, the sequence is TGTGCTAGGAGAGCGGGGCCGGGCACCGGGGAGCTGTTTTTT. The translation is CARRAGPGTGELFF.